This T cell receptor (beta chain) derives from a study of read filtering for tumor transcriptome and immune sequencing. Findings and limits, study-wide: IR-seq and RNA-seq agreed better without single-read clonotypes.

From about 400 ng of RNA, a library with molecular barcoded alpha/delta and beta/gamma adaptors was made. TCRdb ran MiXCR on the reads and lists one entry per CDR3 protein. The table includes 35,000 to 40,000 distinct CDR3 sequences, around 15% detected once. The V gene's germline CDR1 is MDHEN and CDR2 SYDVKM. The length of the CDR3 is 13 residues. V lost 5 bases and J lost 5; bases outside the gene matches: 3. A few counts support this clonotype. Its antigen remains unknown. Sample: a population of CD138-negative cells sorted from bone marrow. The rearrangement links TRBV28 to TRBJ2-5, with 9 positions matching TRBD1. This sequence originates from a donor over 35 with multiple myeloma. This chain's CDR3 is CASSTGGAETQYF. The CDR3 nucleotides read TGTGCCAGCAGTACAGGGGGCGCGGAGACCCAGTACTTC.